The 32 T cell receptor beta chains reported below all come from one sample, sequenced in a study of T cell changes during pregnancy in multiple sclerosis. The repertoire was sequenced with immunoSEQ multiplex PCR; TCRdb's copy has only in-frame clones and lacks some. The data show 85,000 to 130,000 clones, 91% seen once. The sample here was peripheral blood, taken before pregnancy. Receptor source: a female donor with multiple sclerosis, enrolled in a pregnancy study.

The V call is TRBV9, the J call TRBJ2-5; TRBD2 agrees at 10 bases. CDR1 is SGDLS and CDR2 is YYNGEE in the germline V gene. Germline trimming cut 3 bases from V and 1 base from J; bases unmatched to any gene: 9. The CDR3 sequence is 17 residues long. CDR3 sequence reads: CASSAPGTSGVQETQYF. CDR3 sequence (DNA): TGTGCCAGCAGCGCCCCCGGTACTAGCGGGGTCCAAGAGACCCAGTACTTC. Looking up the rest from reference TRBV9 and TRBJ2-5 gives the full variable domain: DSGVTQTPKHLITATGQRVTLRCSPRSGDLSVYWYQQSLDQGLQFLIQYYNGEERAKGNILERFSAQQFPDLHSELNLSSLELGDSALYFCASSAPGTSGVQETQYFGPGTRLLVL.

The chain joins TRBV30 to TRBJ2-1, with 14 bases lining up with TRBD2. The CDR3 is made up of 14 amino acids. Germline CDR1 GTSNPN, CDR2 SVGIG (reference sequence). Germline trimming cut 4 bases from V and 7 bases from J; bases unmatched to any gene: 3. CDR3 DNA sequence: TGTGCCTGGATGAGGACTAGCGGGAGGAATGAGCAGTTCTTC. It is translated as CAWMRTSGRNEQFF.

The chain is built from TRBV5-1 and TRBJ1-1; perhaps TRBD1 as D (5 bases). Per the germline V gene, CDR1 is SGHRS and CDR2 is YFSETQ. V was cut by 6 bases and J by 4 bases, with 13 bases left in between. CDR3 length: 13 amino acids. The CDR3 loop is CASNNPGSTEAFF. The CDR3 DNA sequence: TGCGCCAGCAACAATCCAGGGTCCACTGAAGCTTTCTTT.

CDR3 sequence: CSAGRGEKLFF. Written as DNA, the CDR3 is TGCAGTGCAGGACGGGGTGAAAAACTGTTTTTT. The chain has TRBV20-1 and TRBJ1-4, with D hard to call. Per germline, CDR1 DFQATT and CDR2 SNEGSKA (reference sequence). The CDR3 is 11 residues long. V lost 6 bases to trimming and J lost 7 bases, with 9 bases between them.

The chain carries TRBV12-5 and TRBJ2-1, with D perhaps TRBD2 (5 bases). The V end lost 7 bases, the J end lost 9 bases, and 19 bases lay between the germline ends. Germline CDR1 LGHNT, CDR2 FRNRAP. This CDR3 spans 14 amino acids. CDR3: CASARGSLEREQFF. Written as DNA, the CDR3 is TGTGCTAGTGCCCGAGGGTCCCTAGAACGTGAGCAGTTCTTC.

The rearrangement joins TRBV7-9 to TRBJ1-1; D not certain. V was clipped by 5 bases and J by 8 bases, with 15 bases between them. The CDR3 covers 13 residues. Looked up from germline, CDR1 is SEHNR and CDR2 is FQNEAQ (reference sequence). CDR3 amino acids: CASSTKATAEAFF. The CDR3, as DNA: TGTGCCAGCAGCACTAAGGCCACCGCGGAAGCTTTCTTT.

The genes are TRBV5-1 and TRBJ2-6; 11 bases align to TRBD1. V lost 1 base, J lost 4 bases, and 4 bases stayed unmatched. The CDR3 totals 17 residues. The germline V gene encodes CDR1 SGHRS and CDR2 YFSETQ. CDR3 nucleotide sequence: TGCGCCAGCAGCTTGTGGACAGGGGGCGACGGGGCCAACGTCCTGACTTTC. Its protein product is CASSLWTGGDGANVLTF. The full variable domain, in which reference TRBV5-1 and TRBJ2-6 provide the parts outside the CDR3, is KAGVTQTPRYLIKTRGQQVTLSCSPISGHRSVSWYQQTPGQGLQFLFEYFSETQRNKGNFPGRFSGRQFSNSRSEMNVSTLELGDSALYLCASSLWTGGDGANVLTFGAGSRLTVL.

The chain uses TRBV28 and TRBJ2-1, with D unclear. V was trimmed by 6 bases and J by 5 bases, leaving 11 bases between them. This CDR3 contains 13 residues. CDR1 MDHEN and CDR2 SYDVKM come from the germline V gene. The CDR3 reads CASRTLEHNEQFF. CDR3 DNA sequence: TGTGCCAGCAGAACTTTAGAACACAATGAGCAGTTCTTC.

The J gene is TRBJ1-1, the V gene TRBV27; TRBD1 is a possible D gene (5 bases). There are 15 residues in the CDR3. Germline V CDR1 and CDR2: MNHEY, SMNVEV (reference sequence). V was trimmed by 6 bases and J by 0 bases, leaving 14 bases between them. As DNA, the CDR3 is TGTGCCAGCAGCAGGGAACGGATCATGAACACTGAAGCTTTCTTT. Its protein product is CASSRERIMNTEAFF.

This chain joins TRBV28 and TRBJ2-2; 9 nucleotides match TRBD2. V was clipped by 2 bases and J by 6 bases; unmatched bases: 10. The CDR3 is made up of 17 amino acids. Germline V CDR1 and CDR2: MDHEN, SYDVKM. The CDR3 nucleotides read TGTGCCAGCAGTTTAGAGGTCCAGCGGGAGGTCCCCGGGGAGCTGTTTTTT. It yields the protein CASSLEVQREVPGELFF. Supplemented by reference TRBV28 and TRBJ2-2, the full variable domain reads DVKVTQSSRYLVKRTGEKVFLECVQDMDHENMFWYRQDPGLGLRLIYFSYDVKMKEKGDIPEGYSVSREKKERFSLILESASTNQTSMYLCASSLEVQREVPGELFFGEGSRLTVL.

This chain connects TRBV2 to TRBJ2-3; D unresolved. The germline V and J ends were trimmed by 7 bases and 6 bases, with 14 bases remaining between them. The CDR3 length is 13 residues. The germline V gene encodes CDR1 SNHLY and CDR2 FYNNEI. The CDR3 here is CASMPAYRDTQYF. DNA of the CDR3: TGTGCCAGCATGCCCGCGTATCGGGATACGCAGTATTTT.

The J gene is TRBJ1-5, the V gene TRBV19; D may be TRBD1 (5 bases). CDR1 and CDR2 from the germline V gene are LNHDA and SQIVND (reference sequence). V was shortened by 3 bases and J by 5 bases, with 17 bases between the two germline ends. The CDR3 consists of 16 residues. CDR3 sequence: CASSIWRGSGDQPQHF. As DNA, the CDR3 is TGTGCCAGTAGTATTTGGAGGGGCTCCGGGGATCAGCCCCAGCATTTT.

This sequence joins TRBV5-8 and TRBJ2-3; the match to TRBD2 covers 12 bases. The CDR3 runs 15 residues. Germline CDR1 and CDR2: SGHTS and YDEGEE. The V and J ends lost 3 bases and 4 bases, in that order; junction bases with no gene match: 3. CDR3 in DNA: TGTGCCAGCAGCTGGACTAGCGGGATTGCAGATACGCAGTATTTT. It translates to CASSWTSGIADTQYF.

The V call is TRBV19, the J call TRBJ1-1; the match to TRBD1 covers 8 bases. The CDR3 contains 14 residues. Germline V gene sequence: CDR1 LNHDA, CDR2 SQIVND (reference sequence). V was pared by 8 bases and J by 0 bases, with 5 bases of the junction left unmatched. This CDR3 reads CASSTGDLNTEAFF. The CDR3 bases are TGTGCCAGTTCGACAGGGGACTTGAACACTGAAGCTTTCTTT. Full variable domain (rest looked up from reference TRBV19 and TRBJ1-1): DGGITQSPKYLFRKEGQNVTLSCEQNLNHDAMYWYRQDPGQGLRLIYYSQIVNDFQKGDIAEGYSVSREKKESFPLTVTSAQKNPTAFYLCASSTGDLNTEAFFGQGTRLTVV.

The V call is TRBV9, the J call TRBJ2-1, with 11 bases that match TRBD2. Germline loops: CDR1 SGDLS, CDR2 YYNGEE. The CDR3 sequence is 17 residues long. V shed 0 bases and J 7 bases; nucleotides not matched to a gene: 9. CDR3 protein: CASSVAVSGRGGNEQFF. The CDR3 DNA follows: TGTGCCAGCAGCGTAGCGGTTAGCGGGAGGGGGGGAAATGAGCAGTTCTTC.

This clone was found once. The chain couples TRBV4-2 to TRBJ2-3, with 10 positions matching TRBD2. V shed 4 bases and J 2 bases; nucleotides not matched to a gene: 6. CDR1 LGHNA and CDR2 YNFKEQ come from the germline V gene. The length of the CDR3 is 16 residues. The CDR3 nucleotides read TGTGCCAGCAGCCGTCAACTAGCGGGACCCACAGATACGCAGTATTTT. It is translated as CASSRQLAGPTDTQYF.

This chain uses TRBV19 with TRBJ2-7; D possibly corresponds to TRBD2 (6 bases). This CDR3 comprises 18 residues. The germline V gene has CDR1 LNHDA and CDR2 SQIVND (reference sequence). Trimming removed 0 bases from V and 0 bases from J, with 18 bases in between. The CDR3 spells CASSIDPIGGKSSYEQYF. The CDR3 DNA follows: TGTGCCAGTAGTATAGATCCTATTGGCGGGAAGAGCTCCTACGAGCAGTACTTC.

This clone has just one count. An end of the junction differs from the germline gene, which may be a read error. The chain has TRBV15 and TRBJ1-1; TRBD1 aligns across 7 bases. The CDR3 runs 15 residues. Germline-derived CDR1 and CDR2 are LNHNV and YYDKDF (reference sequence). CDR3 in DNA: TGTGCCACCAGCAGAGTAGAGGGGGCTTCCTCTGAGGCTTTCTTT. It specifies CATSRVEGASSEAFF.

The chain uses TRBV28 and TRBJ1-2, with D uncertain. The CDR3 extends over 15 amino acids. Trimming cost V 2 bases and J 7 bases, with 17 bases left between them. Germline V CDR1 and CDR2: MDHEN, SYDVKM. CDR3 in DNA: TGTGCCAGCAGTTTAGAGCTTGGCAGGATGGGTGGCTACACCTTC. Residues: CASSLELGRMGGYTF.

The rearrangement links TRBV11-2 to TRBJ2-1; 9 bases match TRBD1. V shed 3 bases, J shed 8 bases, and the junction held 5 bases outside the gene matches. The CDR3 totals 14 residues. Germline values: CDR1 SGHAT, CDR2 FQNNGV. DNA for the CDR3: TGTGCCAGCAGCTTTGACAGGGGGGGAGATGAGCAGTTCTTC. Amino acid sequence: CASSFDRGGDEQFF. The complete variable domain, with remaining parts taken from reference TRBV11-2 and TRBJ2-1, reads EAGVAQSPRYKIIEKRQSVAFWCNPISGHATLYWYQQILGQGPKLLIQFQNNGVVDDSQLPKDRFSAERLKGVDSTLKIQPAKLEDSAVYLCASSFDRGGDEQFFGPGTRLTVL.

The rearrangement joins TRBV11-1 to TRBJ2-1, with D possibly matching TRBD2 (5 bases). The V and J ends lost 3 bases and 0 bases respectively, with 9 bases between them. The CDR3 contains 15 residues. Looked up from germline, CDR1 is SGHAT and CDR2 is FQDESV (reference sequence). CDR3 DNA: TGTGCCAGCAGCTTCCGGGATTTCTCCTACAATGAGCAGTTCTTC. Amino acid sequence: CASSFRDFSYNEQFF.

This chain links TRBV6-5 with TRBJ2-6, with D unresolved. This CDR3 region has 14 residues. V lost 6 bases and J 3 bases, leaving 9 bases between the germline ends. Germline V lookup: CDR1 MNHEY, CDR2 SVGAGI. The CDR3: CASSYRIGANVLTF. The CDR3 nucleotides read TGTGCCAGCAGCTATCGAATTGGGGCCAACGTCCTGACTTTC.

About this clone itself: Given the absence of the conserved phenylalanine or tryptophan at the CDR3 end, a read error is likely. It is unclear where the CDR3 begins or ends on the DNA, so no DNA is shown, and the CDR3 is as TCRdb lists it. The chain combines TRBV5-6 with TRBJ2-3; TRBD2 was called by the table and not checked on the DNA. Counting both end residues, the CDR3 totals 14 amino acids. Per germline, CDR1 SGHDT and CDR2 YYEEEE. CDR3 amino acids: CASSLGVLTSGAWV.

The chain combines TRBV5-6 with TRBJ2-1, with 9 bases identical to TRBD2. Unmatched junction bases numbered 6, after V lost 2 bases and J lost 6 bases. The CDR3 length is 15 residues. Germline CDR1 SGHDT, CDR2 YYEEEE. CDR3: CASSLRLAETNEQFF. CDR3 in DNA: TGTGCCAGCAGCTTAAGACTAGCGGAAACCAATGAGCAGTTCTTC.

The gene calls are TRBV7-6 and TRBJ2-7; perhaps TRBD2 as D (5 bases). Trimming left V 5 bases short and J 3 bases short, with 23 bases between. From germline, CDR1 is SGHVS and CDR2 FNYEAQ. CDR3 length: 17 amino acids. The CDR3, as DNA: TGTGCCAGCAGCGGAAGCAACGGGGTTCAAGATCTCTACGAGCAGTACTTC. Amino acids: CASSGSNGVQDLYEQYF.

This clone was seen once. The chain links TRBV7-9 to TRBJ2-1; 10 nucleotides align to TRBD2. CDR3 size: 14 residues. V dropped 2 bases and J dropped 14; count of bases not matched to a gene: 9. CDR1 and CDR2 from the germline V gene are SEHNR and FQNEAQ (reference sequence). The CDR3: CASSLNPSGSPEFF. The CDR3 region has the DNA TGTGCCAGCAGCTTAAACCCTAGCGGGAGTCCCGAGTTCTTC.

A single count supports this clone. The chain uses TRBV5-1 and TRBJ2-3, with D uncertain. The CDR3 covers 14 residues. V was trimmed by 0 bases and J by 0 bases, leaving 5 bases between them. Germline lookup yields CDR1 SGHRS and CDR2 YFSETQ. CDR3 DNA sequence: TGCGCCAGCAGCTTGGCCGGGAGCACAGATACGCAGTATTTT. It specifies CASSLAGSTDTQYF.

J is TRBJ1-1 and V is TRBV28; D is unresolved. The CDR3 is 13 amino acids. Between the trimmed V and J ends, which lost 8 bases and 2 bases, there was a span of 12 bases. Germline lookup yields CDR1 MDHEN and CDR2 SYDVKM. The CDR3 spells CASGRKSNTEAFF. CDR3 in DNA: TGTGCCAGCGGTAGAAAAAGCAACACTGAAGCTTTCTTT.

The rearrangement joins TRBV7-2 to TRBJ2-1, with TRBD2 matching 11 bases. Per germline, CDR1 SGHTA and CDR2 FQGNSA. V lost 5 bases and J lost 3; bases outside the gene matches: 3. The CDR3 length is 15 residues. As DNA, the CDR3 is TGTGCCAGCAGCCCTAGCGGGGGGTTCTACAATGAGCAGTTCTTC. This codes for CASSPSGGFYNEQFF.

This chain joins TRBV7-9 and TRBJ1-2; 8 bases line up with TRBD1. CDR3 length: 15 amino acids. V shed 1 base, J shed 1 base, and the junction held 2 bases outside the gene matches. Germline CDR1 reads SEHNR; CDR2 reads FQNEAQ (reference sequence). CDR3 coding DNA: TGTGCCAGCAGCTTAGGACAGGGGTATAACTATGGCTACACCTTC. This encodes CASSLGQGYNYGYTF.

This chain joins TRBV11-2 and TRBJ1-5, with TRBD1 matching over 7 bases. The CDR3 runs to 13 residues. Unmatched junction bases numbered 4, after V lost 5 bases and J lost 6 bases. Looked up from germline, CDR1 is SGHAT and CDR2 is FQNNGV. The CDR3 loop is CASSQGVGQPQHF. The CDR3 coding sequence is TGTGCCAGCAGCCAGGGGGTGGGTCAGCCCCAGCATTTT.

The V and J genes are TRBV4-2 and TRBJ2-7; D is possibly TRBD2 (5 bases). V was shortened by 4 bases and J by 0 bases, with 16 bases between the two germline ends. Germline lookup yields CDR1 LGHNA and CDR2 YNFKEQ. CDR3 length: 16 amino acids. CDR3 sequence reads: CASSRGSGGFSYEQYF. DNA for the CDR3: TGTGCCAGCAGCCGTGGATCTGGCGGGTTCTCCTACGAGCAGTACTTC.